Sequencing of this T cell receptor beta chain was carried out in a study of blood T cell repertoires in COVID-19. Overall study: Samples of COVID-19 (acute and convalescent) were obtained from the United States, Italy and Spain.

With 5 bases clipped from V and 6 bases from J, the junction kept 6 bases outside the gene matches. Germline V gene lookup returns CDR1 MNHEY and CDR2 SVGAGI. This CDR3 spans 14 amino acids. Per the study methods: Reference gene primer amplification in the assay estimated nucleated cell counts. Clones were sequenced by immunoSEQ multiplex PCR, and TCRdb holds only the in-frame ones, with some missing. D and trimming come from the DNA, and the V and J calls and clone size come from that table. The sample holds about 230,000 clones, around 80% seen once. The clonotype comes from a man aged 40-50 years who had recovered from COVID-19. The sample consisted of peripheral blood. The rearrangement links TRBV6-5 to TRBJ1-3; 8 positions match TRBD1. DNA for the CDR3: TGTGCCAGCAGTCGCACAGGGGGGGAAAACACCATATATTTT. It specifies CASSRTGGENTIYF.